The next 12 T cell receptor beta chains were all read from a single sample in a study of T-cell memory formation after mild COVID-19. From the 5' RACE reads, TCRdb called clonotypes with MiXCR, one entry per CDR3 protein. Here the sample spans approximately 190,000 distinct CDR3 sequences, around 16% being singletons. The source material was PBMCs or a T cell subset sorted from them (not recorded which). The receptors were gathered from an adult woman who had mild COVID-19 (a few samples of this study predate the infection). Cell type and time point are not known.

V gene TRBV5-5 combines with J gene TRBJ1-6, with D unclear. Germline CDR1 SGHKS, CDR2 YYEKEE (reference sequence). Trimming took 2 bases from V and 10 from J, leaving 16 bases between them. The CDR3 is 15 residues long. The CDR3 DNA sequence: TGTGCCAGCAGCTTTGAGTTTACGGCTAAGTCACCCCTCCACTTT. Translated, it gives CASSFEFTAKSPLHF.

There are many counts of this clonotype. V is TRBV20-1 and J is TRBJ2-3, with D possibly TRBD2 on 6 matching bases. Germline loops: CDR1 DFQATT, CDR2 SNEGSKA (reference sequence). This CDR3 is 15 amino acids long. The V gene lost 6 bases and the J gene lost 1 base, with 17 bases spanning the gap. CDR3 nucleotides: TGCAGTGCCCCGGAGGGCGGAGAGCGCACAGATACGCAGTATTTT. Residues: CSAPEGGERTDTQYF.

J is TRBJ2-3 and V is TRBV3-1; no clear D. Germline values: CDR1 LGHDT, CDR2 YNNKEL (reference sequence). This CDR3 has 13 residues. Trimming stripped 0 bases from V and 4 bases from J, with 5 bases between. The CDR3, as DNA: TGTGCCAGCAGCCAAGATCGTCCAGATACGCAGTATTTT. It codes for CASSQDRPDTQYF.

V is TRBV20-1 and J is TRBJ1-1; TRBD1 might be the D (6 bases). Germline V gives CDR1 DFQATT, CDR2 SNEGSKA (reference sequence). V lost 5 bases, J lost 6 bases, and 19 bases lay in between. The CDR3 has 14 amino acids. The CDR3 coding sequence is TGCAGTGCTTCAATAACAGGGCAAGGGGCTGAAGCTTTCTTT. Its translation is CSASITGQGAEAFF.

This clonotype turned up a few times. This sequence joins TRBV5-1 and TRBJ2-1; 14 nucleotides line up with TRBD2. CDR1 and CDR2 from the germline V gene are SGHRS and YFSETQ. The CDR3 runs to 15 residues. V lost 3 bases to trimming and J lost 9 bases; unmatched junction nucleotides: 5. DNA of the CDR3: TGCGCCAGCAGCTGGGGGACTAGCGGGGGAGGTGAGCAGTTCTTC. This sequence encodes CASSWGTSGGGEQFF.

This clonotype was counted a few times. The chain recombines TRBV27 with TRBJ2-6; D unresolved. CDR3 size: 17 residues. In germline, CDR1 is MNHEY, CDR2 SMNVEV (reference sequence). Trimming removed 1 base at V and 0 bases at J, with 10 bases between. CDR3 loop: CASSLYSINSGANVLTF. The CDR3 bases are TGTGCCAGCAGTTTATACTCTATCAACTCTGGGGCCAACGTCCTGACTTTC.

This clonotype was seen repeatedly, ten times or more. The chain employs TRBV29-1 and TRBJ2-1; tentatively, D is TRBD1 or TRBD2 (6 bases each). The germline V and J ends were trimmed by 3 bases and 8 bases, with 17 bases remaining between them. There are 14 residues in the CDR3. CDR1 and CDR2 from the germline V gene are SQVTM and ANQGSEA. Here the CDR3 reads CSVDSREAGDEQFF. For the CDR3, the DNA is TGCAGCGTTGACTCGCGGGAAGCAGGGGATGAGCAGTTCTTC.

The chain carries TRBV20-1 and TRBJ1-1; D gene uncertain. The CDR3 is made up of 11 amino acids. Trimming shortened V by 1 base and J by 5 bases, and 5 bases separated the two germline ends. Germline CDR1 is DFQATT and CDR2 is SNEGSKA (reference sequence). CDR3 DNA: TGCAGTGCTAGAGTGCGGACTGAAGCTTTCTTT. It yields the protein CSARVRTEAFF.

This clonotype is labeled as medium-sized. The CDR3, as DNA: TGTGCCAGCAGCCCACTAGCGGGAAGAACAGATACGCAGTATTTT. This sequence encodes CASSPLAGRTDTQYF. The chain carries TRBV7-6 and TRBJ2-3; 10 bases map to TRBD2. Germline CDR1 is SGHVS and CDR2 is FNYEAQ. Germline trimming cut 5 bases from V and 3 bases from J; bases unmatched to any gene: 5. The CDR3 consists of 15 residues.

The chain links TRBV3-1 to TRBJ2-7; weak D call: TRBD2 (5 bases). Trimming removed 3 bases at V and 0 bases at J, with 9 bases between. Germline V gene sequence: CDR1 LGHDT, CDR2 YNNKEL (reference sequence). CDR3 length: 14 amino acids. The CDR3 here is CASSQKRVSYEQYF. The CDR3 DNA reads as TGTGCCAGCAGCCAGAAGAGGGTCTCCTACGAGCAGTACTTC.

CDR3 protein: CSARVGGSLEQYF. The CDR3 DNA is TGCAGTGCTAGGGTGGGCGGCTCCCTAGAGCAGTACTTC. The V gene is TRBV20-1, the J gene TRBJ2-7; no clear D. Trimming pared 3 bases from V and 7 bases from J, leaving 16 bases between. Germline CDR1 reads DFQATT; CDR2 reads SNEGSKA (reference sequence). There are 13 residues in the CDR3.

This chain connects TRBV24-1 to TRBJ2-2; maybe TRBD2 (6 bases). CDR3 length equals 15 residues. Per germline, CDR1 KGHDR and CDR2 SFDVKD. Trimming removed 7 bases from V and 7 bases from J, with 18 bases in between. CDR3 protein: CATRRGSPFGGELFF. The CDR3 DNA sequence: TGTGCCACCAGGCGGGGCAGCCCGTTCGGCGGGGAGCTGTTTTTT.